These 18 T cell receptor beta chains were sequenced from one sample in a study of blood T cell repertoires in COVID-19. The method was immunoSEQ multiplex PCR; TCRdb's version includes in-frame clones alone and lacks a portion of them. The sample holds about 150,000 clones, approximately 86% seen once. Sequenced material: peripheral blood. The receptor set was obtained from a man aged 55-75 years with COVID-19, enrolled during active disease.

The chain couples TRBV19 to TRBJ1-6; D is unresolved. Trimming removed 3 bases at V and 5 bases at J, with 11 bases between. The germline CDR1 and CDR2 sequences are LNHDA and SQIVND (reference sequence). CDR3 length equals 15 residues. The CDR3 spells CASSMAALDNSPLHF. Here the CDR3 DNA reads TGTGCCAGTAGTATGGCGGCCTTAGATAATTCACCCCTCCACTTT.

This chain uses TRBV12-3 or TRBV12-4 with TRBJ2-1; 9 positions match TRBD2. After removal of 5 bases from V and 10 bases from J, the junction contained 3 bases not matched to a gene. The CDR3 contains 12 residues. This CDR3 is CASSRGGGEQFF. CDR3 sequence (DNA): TGTGCCAGCAGTCGCGGGGGGGGCGAGCAGTTCTTC.

The CDR3 loop is CASRRGGTGYNEQFF. In nucleotides, the CDR3 is TGTGCCAGTAGGCGTGGCGGGACAGGTTACAATGAGCAGTTCTTC. The chain carries TRBV19 and TRBJ2-1, with 8 nucleotides matching TRBD1. V shed 6 bases and J 4 bases; nucleotides not matched to a gene: 8. Germline V gene sequence: CDR1 LNHDA, CDR2 SQIVND (reference sequence). The CDR3 extends over 15 amino acids.

This clone was seen more than once but under ten times. The J gene is TRBJ1-1, the V gene TRBV30; D perhaps matches TRBD1 (5 bases). V shed 4 bases and J shed 3 bases, with 9 bases lying between them. Germline V CDR1 and CDR2: GTSNPN, SVGIG (reference sequence). The CDR3 is 12 residues long. In nucleotides, the CDR3 is TGTGCCTGGAAATGGGGGGACACTGAAGCTTTCTTT. Translation: CAWKWGDTEAFF.

The chain uses TRBV4-1 and TRBJ1-2, with a possible D match to TRBD1 (6 bases). The CDR3 length is 17 residues. V lost 4 bases, J lost 3 bases, and 21 bases lay in between. In germline, CDR1 is MGHRA, CDR2 YSYEKL. The CDR3 loop is CASSRGPWGGQDYGYTF. Here the CDR3 DNA reads TGCGCCAGCAGCCGCGGACCGTGGGGGGGGCAAGACTATGGCTACACCTTC.

The chain uses TRBV30 and TRBJ1-5; the match to TRBD1 covers 8 bases. CDR3 length equals 16 residues. Germline-derived CDR1 and CDR2 are GTSNPN and SVGIG (reference sequence). V shed 1 base, J shed 3 bases, and the junction held 8 bases outside the gene matches. The CDR3 here is CAWSALVQGVNQPQHF. The CDR3 nucleotides are TGTGCCTGGAGTGCTTTGGTACAGGGGGTCAATCAGCCCCAGCATTTT.

This chain uses TRBV7-9 with TRBJ2-1; the D is unclear. The CDR3 contains 14 residues. Germline V gives CDR1 SEHNR, CDR2 FQNEAQ (reference sequence). V dropped 4 bases and J dropped 2 bases, with 9 bases sitting between them. CDR3 nucleotide sequence: TGTGCCAGCAGCTCCGACACAGCCTACAATGAGCAGTTCTTC. This gives the protein CASSSDTAYNEQFF.

The chain has TRBV28 and TRBJ1-4; 8 positions agree with TRBD1. Germline lookup yields CDR1 MDHEN and CDR2 SYDVKM. J was trimmed by 7 bases and V by 2 bases; bases with no gene match: 6. This CDR3 contains 15 residues. The CDR3 protein is CASSLPGGEGEKLFF. The DNA for the CDR3 is TGTGCCAGCAGTTTACCAGGGGGCGAGGGTGAAAAACTGTTTTTT.

The V and J genes are TRBV7-2 and TRBJ2-3, with D maybe TRBD1 (6 bases). Germline CDR1 reads SGHTA; CDR2 reads FQGNSA. V gave up 4 bases and J gave up 6 bases, with 17 bases separating them. This CDR3 comprises 15 residues. The CDR3 loop is CASSSQGYLSDTQYF. The CDR3 nucleotides read TGTGCCAGCAGCTCCCAGGGGTACTTGTCGGATACGCAGTATTTT.

This clone appeared a single time. The chain joins TRBV20-1 to TRBJ1-1, with TRBD1 matching 7 bases. The junction had 7 bases not matched to a gene; V was cut back by 6 bases and J by 0 bases. The germline CDR1 and CDR2 sequences are DFQATT and SNEGSKA (reference sequence). The CDR3 has 14 residues. The CDR3 DNA reads TGCAGTGCCAGTACAGGGGCCATGAACACTGAAGCTTTCTTT. Protein sequence: CSASTGAMNTEAFF.

In its sample, this clone was seen once. CDR3 protein: CASSPSTGSNTEAFF. DNA of the CDR3: TGTGCCAGCAGTCCTTCGACAGGATCGAACACTGAAGCTTTCTTT. The chain couples TRBV28 to TRBJ1-1; TRBD1 is a possible D gene (6 bases). The length of the CDR3 is 15 residues. Per germline, CDR1 MDHEN and CDR2 SYDVKM. Trimming took 5 bases from V and 1 from J, leaving 14 bases between them.

This clone turned up a few times. V gene TRBV6-2 or TRBV6-3 combines with J gene TRBJ1-4, with D possibly being TRBD1 (6 bases). CDR3 length equals 15 residues. Trimming stripped 3 bases from V and 0 bases from J, with 8 bases between. The V gene's germline CDR1 is MNHEY and CDR2 SVGEGT. This CDR3 is CASSYTGSTNEKLFF. For the CDR3, the DNA is TGTGCCAGCAGTTATACAGGGTCAACTAATGAAAAACTGTTTTTT.

The V gene is TRBV15, the J gene TRBJ2-2; no firm D call. V was pared by 0 bases and J by 6 bases, with 11 bases between. The CDR3 is made up of 15 amino acids. In germline, CDR1 is LNHNV, CDR2 YYDKDF (reference sequence). As DNA, the CDR3 is TGTGCCACCAGCAGAGATCCCAGGCAAGCCGGGGAGCTGTTTTTT. Residues: CATSRDPRQAGELFF. The full variable domain, with the rest looked up from reference TRBV15 and TRBJ2-2, is DAMVIQNPRYQVTQFGKPVTLSCSQTLNHNVMYWYQQKSSQAPKLLFHYYDKDFNNEADTPDNFQSRRPNTSFCFLDIRSPGLGDTAMYLCATSRDPRQAGELFFGEGSRLTVL.

The chain recombines TRBV7-2 with TRBJ2-3; no firm D call. Between the trimmed V and J ends, which lost 4 bases and 5 bases, there was a span of 10 bases. CDR1 and CDR2 from the germline V gene are SGHTA and FQGNSA. This CDR3 spans 13 amino acids. In DNA form, the CDR3 reads TGTGCCAGCAGCTCCGAAGACTTAGATACGCAGTATTTT. Translation: CASSSEDLDTQYF.

The rearrangement joins TRBV19 to TRBJ1-2; 8 nucleotides align to TRBD1. Germline CDR1 LNHDA, CDR2 SQIVND (reference sequence). The CDR3 has 13 amino acids. The junction had 7 bases not matched to a gene; V was cut back by 4 bases and J by 9 bases. The CDR3 sequence is CASSNRGALSYTF. DNA of the CDR3: TGTGCCAGTAGTAACAGGGGGGCTCTTAGCTACACCTTC.

This chain uses TRBV20-1 with TRBJ2-7; D unclear. Between the trimmed V and J ends, which lost 7 bases and 3 bases, there was a span of 7 bases. The germline V gene encodes CDR1 DFQATT and CDR2 SNEGSKA (reference sequence). CDR3 length equals 10 residues. DNA for the CDR3: TGCAGTGTTCAGAACTACGAGCAGTACTTC. This encodes CSVQNYEQYF.

The V gene is TRBV3-1 (or the pseudogene TRBV3-2), the J gene TRBJ1-6; weak D call: TRBD1 (5 bases). From germline, CDR1 is LGHDT and CDR2 YNNKEL (reference sequence). The CDR3 is 15 residues long. Trimming pared 0 bases from V and 9 bases from J, leaving 12 bases between. The CDR3: CASSQDQGIGSPLHF. The CDR3 DNA sequence: TGTGCCAGCAGCCAAGATCAGGGAATCGGTTCACCCCTCCACTTT.

This clone has only a few counts. V and J are TRBV25-1 and TRBJ1-6, with D perhaps matching TRBD1 (6 bases). V dropped 3 bases and J dropped 7 bases, with 10 bases sitting between them. CDR3 length: 14 amino acids. The germline V gene has CDR1 MGHDK and CDR2 SYGVNS. The CDR3 reads CASSDPDRNSPLHF. The CDR3 DNA sequence: TGTGCCAGCAGTGACCCTGACAGGAATTCACCCCTCCACTTT.